This TCR beta chain stems from a study of cytomegalovirus exposure and HLA in healthy donors. The study's findings and limits: The investigators catalogued 164 TCR beta chains as cytomegalovirus-associated. One cluster of highly shared sequence variants probably arose as a sequencing artifact. With DRB1 most and HLA-C fewest, TCR association rates differed between HLA loci in a later analysis.

A multiplex PCR was run with 60 Vbeta primers and 13 Jbeta primers. Only in-frame clones appear in the TCRdb table, and some are missing; sequencing was by immunoSEQ multiplex PCR. The profile shows some 160,000 clones, approximately 73% of them singletons. The CDR3 runs 14 residues. CDR1 MDHEN and CDR2 SYDVKM come from the germline V gene. V lost 2 bases and J lost 5, with 10 bases in between. Worth noting for this clone: Its antigen is not known.

This sequence joins TRBV28 and TRBJ2-1, with TRBD1 as a possible D gene (5 bases). The sequence was obtained from a woman aged 18-30 years in good health and CMV-seropositive. Sequences were obtained from PBMCs. Written as DNA, the CDR3 is TGTGCCAGCAGTTTAGCAAAGGGGCACAATGAGCAGTTCTTC. The encoded protein is CASSLAKGHNEQFF.